This paragraph covers one TCR beta chain sequence. Its antigen is not identified. This CDR3 comprises 16 residues. The J segment lost 5 bases and the V segment lost 4 bases, leaving 11 bases of the junction unmatched. CDR1 is SQVTM and CDR2 is ANQGSEA in the germline V gene. The data derive from a study of T-cell memory formation after mild COVID-19. Study details: Clustering of TCRs was largely donor specific.

One entry per CDR3 protein, called by TCRdb with MiXCR from the 5' RACE reads. The sample includes about 560,000 distinct CDR3 sequences, about a fifth of them seen just once. General study findings and limits: Contracting CD8+ clones were enriched in EMRA, CD4+ mainly in CM and EM.

The sequenced sample consisted of PBMCs or a T cell subset sorted from them (not recorded which). This clonotype was obtained from an adult woman who had mild COVID-19 (a few samples of this study predate the infection). Cell type and time point are not known. This chain joins TRBV29-1 and TRBJ1-1, with TRBD1 matching 12 bases. CDR3 amino acids: CSVGAGTGGIVTEAFF. CDR3 bases: TGCAGCGTTGGGGCCGGGACAGGGGGCATCGTAACTGAAGCTTTCTTT.